The 5 T cell receptor beta chains listed next were all sequenced from one sample in a study of blood T cell repertoires in COVID-19. The method was immunoSEQ multiplex PCR; TCRdb's version includes in-frame clones alone and lacks a portion of them. This sample has 90,000 to 130,000 clones, with roughly 86% found just once. Sequencing was carried out using peripheral blood. These receptors all stem from a man aged 35-49 years with acute or convalescent COVID-19.

This chain links TRBV4-3 with TRBJ1-2; D ambiguous. V lost 1 base and J lost 1, with 16 bases in between. The CDR3 is made up of 17 amino acids. CDR1 and CDR2 from the germline V gene are LGHNA and YSLEER. The CDR3 bases are TGCGCCAGCAGCCAAGGGACGGCGAGGGATCATAACTATGGCTACACCTTC. Protein sequence: CASSQGTARDHNYGYTF.

This chain links TRBV30 with TRBJ2-2; D perhaps matches TRBD2 (6 bases). CDR3 length: 14 amino acids. The germline V gene has CDR1 GTSNPN and CDR2 SVGIG (reference sequence). V was trimmed by 4 bases and J by 3 bases, leaving 12 bases between them. Here the CDR3 reads CAWTGVSDTGELFF. The CDR3 coding sequence is TGTGCCTGGACGGGGGTATCGGACACCGGGGAGCTGTTTTTT.

The V and J genes are TRBV30 and TRBJ1-5, with 7 positions matching TRBD1. J lost 0 bases, V lost 2 bases, and 1 base had no gene match. In germline, CDR1 is GTSNPN, CDR2 SVGIG (reference sequence). This CDR3 is 14 amino acids long. The CDR3 region has the DNA TGTGCCTGGAGTCAGGGGGTTAGCAATCAGCCCCAGCATTTT. Encoded protein: CAWSQGVSNQPQHF.

The rearrangement uses TRBV3-1 (or the pseudogene TRBV3-2) and TRBJ1-1; D call uncertain. The V end was cut by 3 bases, the J end by 8 bases, with 10 bases between. Per the germline V gene, CDR1 is LGHDT and CDR2 is YNNKEL (reference sequence). The CDR3 has 12 residues. The CDR3 protein is CASSQARKEAFF. CDR3 sequence (DNA): TGTGCCAGCAGCCAGGCCAGAAAAGAAGCTTTCTTT.

The chain links TRBV18 to TRBJ2-1, with TRBD1 as a possible D gene (6 bases). CDR3 size: 14 residues. The germline V gene encodes CDR1 KGHSH and CDR2 LQKENI. Deletions cut 0 bases from V and 4 bases from J, with 7 bases between. CDR3 region: CASSPPGAYNEQFF. The CDR3 nucleotides read TGTGCCAGCTCACCACCGGGGGCGTACAATGAGCAGTTCTTC. Supplemented by reference TRBV18 and TRBJ2-1, the full variable domain reads NAGVMQNPRHLVRRRGQEARLRCSPMKGHSHVYWYRQLPEEGLKFMVYLQKENIIDESGMPKERFSAEFPKEGPSILRIQQVVRGDSAAYFCASSPPGAYNEQFFGPGTRLTVL.